Listed here are 9 T cell receptor beta chains from one sample, sequenced in a study of T cells in Graves' hyperthyroidism and ophthalmopathy. Amplification targeted TCR beta CDR3 regions from RNA transcripts. Carried out on the TCR CDR3, a first-round RT-PCR used the HTBI primer set. MiXCR, applied by TCRdb to the multiplex PCR reads, yields one record per CDR3 protein. There are 200,000 to 250,000 distinct CDR3 sequences in the sample; less than 20% occur only once, and around 30% lies in the top ten. Material: blood. The origin of the receptors is a woman aged 18-29 years with Graves' ophthalmopathy.

The CDR3 reads CASGTGASPLHF. DNA for the CDR3: TGTGCCAGCGGGACAGGTGCTTCACCCCTCCACTTT. The V gene is TRBV6-1, the J gene TRBJ1-6; 8 bases map to TRBD1. This CDR3 comprises 12 residues. CDR1 is MNHNS and CDR2 is SASEGT in the germline V gene. V shed 8 bases, J shed 9 bases, and the junction held 3 bases outside the gene matches.

This clonotype occurred many times. This chain links TRBV7-9 with TRBJ2-1; 9 nucleotides agree with TRBD2. CDR3 length: 14 amino acids. V shed 8 bases, J shed 7 bases, and the junction held 9 bases outside the gene matches. Germline CDR1 and CDR2: SEHNR and FQNEAQ (reference sequence). In DNA form, the CDR3 reads TGTGCCAGCGTAGAGAAGCGGGAGGATAATGAGCAGTTCTTC. As protein: CASVEKREDNEQFF.

This clonotype was seen many times. CDR3 in amino acids: CASSLYSRDTDTQYF. Here the CDR3 DNA reads TGTGCCAGCAGCTTATACTCGCGAGACACAGATACGCAGTATTTT. V gene TRBV7-9 combines with J gene TRBJ2-3; D is uncertain. V lost 2 bases and J lost 2, with 11 bases in between. There are 15 residues in the CDR3. Germline CDR1 reads SEHNR; CDR2 reads FQNEAQ (reference sequence).

This clonotype was counted many times. This chain joins TRBV27 and TRBJ2-3; 7 bases are shared with TRBD1. Unmatched junction bases numbered 4, after V lost 2 bases and J lost 2 bases. CDR1 and CDR2 (germline): MNHEY, SMNVEV (reference sequence). This CDR3 spans 15 amino acids. CDR3 sequence (DNA): TGTGCCAGCAGTTTAACAGGGGTTAACACAGATACGCAGTATTTT. This gives the protein CASSLTGVNTDTQYF.

Ten or more counts support this clonotype. The chain couples TRBV27 to TRBJ1-2, with D hard to call. The CDR3 runs to 16 residues. Germline lookup yields CDR1 MNHEY and CDR2 SMNVEV (reference sequence). Trimming left V 7 bases short and J 2 bases short, with 20 bases between. Written as DNA, the CDR3 is TGTGCCAGCACCATGGGAGGTCGCGGAAAAAACTATGGCTACACCTTC. Translation gives CASTMGGRGKNYGYTF.

This clonotype has ten or more counts. The V call is TRBV20-1, the J call TRBJ1-1; possibly TRBD1 for D (5 bases). Per the germline V gene, CDR1 is DFQATT and CDR2 is SNEGSKA (reference sequence). The V gene lost 1 base and the J gene lost 4 bases, with 13 bases spanning the gap. This CDR3 has 14 amino acids. The CDR3 loop is CSARVGRAVTEAFF. The DNA for the CDR3 is TGCAGTGCTAGAGTAGGCAGGGCGGTCACTGAAGCTTTCTTT.

This clonotype has at least ten counts. The J gene is TRBJ1-2, the V gene TRBV6-1, with 9 bases matching TRBD1. Germline V CDR1 and CDR2: MNHNS, SASEGT. The V and J ends lost 5 bases and 6 bases, in that order; junction bases with no gene match: 4. This CDR3 contains 13 residues. The CDR3 loop reads CASSMGTGNGYTF. The DNA of the CDR3 is TGTGCCAGCAGTATGGGGACAGGGAATGGCTACACCTTC.

This clonotype appeared many times. The chain combines TRBV28 with TRBJ2-3; TRBD1 aligns across 9 bases. The CDR3 sequence is 13 residues long. Germline lookup yields CDR1 MDHEN and CDR2 SYDVKM. V shed 7 bases and J 5 bases; nucleotides not matched to a gene: 4. Here the CDR3 reads CASNDRGIDTQYF. In DNA, the CDR3 is TGTGCCAGCAACGACAGGGGGATAGATACGCAGTATTTT.

CDR3 coding DNA: TGTGCCAGCAGAAGGGGGACTAGCGGGAGGGAGAACACCGGGGAGCTGTTTTTT. As protein: CASRRGTSGRENTGELFF. The chain links TRBV6-2 or TRBV6-3 to TRBJ2-2; 16 bases line up with TRBD2. This CDR3 is 18 amino acids long. Germline trimming cut 6 bases from V and 1 base from J; bases unmatched to any gene: 5. CDR1 and CDR2 (germline): MNHEY, SVGEGT.